Sequencing of this TCR beta chain was carried out in a study of cytomegalovirus exposure and HLA in healthy donors. Broader study findings: Among TCR beta chains, those listed as cytomegalovirus-associated numbered fewer than 200. Indistinguishable V segments, including TRBV6-2 and TRBV6-3, were excluded.

Germline CDR1 and CDR2: LGHNA and YSLEER. The CDR3 spans 15 residues. The J segment lost 8 bases and the V segment lost 3 bases, leaving 9 bases of the junction unmatched. PCR involved 60 Vbeta and 13 Jbeta primers. The repertoire was sequenced with immunoSEQ multiplex PCR; TCRdb's copy has only in-frame clones and lacks some. The data contain about 170,000 clones, roughly four fifths of them seen just once; the ten biggest clones take up approximately 2%. To note about this clone: Antigen: not known.

Sequenced material: PBMCs. This rearrangement joins TRBV4-3 to TRBJ1-4; 7 bases fit TRBD1. The source of this sequence is a woman between 25 and 40 years old in good health and CMV-seropositive. CDR3 amino acids: CASSQAGTDGEKLFF. The CDR3 nucleotides are TGCGCCAGCAGCCAGGCCGGGACAGATGGCGAAAAACTGTTTTTT.